This entry concerns a single T cell receptor beta chain. Its antigen remains unidentified. Germline values: CDR1 LNHDA, CDR2 SQIVND (reference sequence). V gave up 5 bases and J gave up 7 bases, with 17 bases separating them. The CDR3 extends over 14 amino acids. The source of the sample is a study of T cells in narcolepsy. Study-wide results and limits: HCRT-specific and TRIB2-specific autoreactive clonotypes appeared among same-patient CSF and blood CD4+ clonotypes. In some patient and control memory CD4+ samples, autoreactive clones were absent. Blood of same and different patients, but not healthy controls, reportedly held recurring autoreactive clonotypes.

The table came from immunoSEQ multiplex PCR; TCRdb's copy has only in-frame clones and leaves some out. This sample carries about 20,000 clones, 80% to 85% of them seen once, and the ten largest clones take 1.5% to 2%. The sequenced material came from memory (CD45RA-) CD4+ T cells from blood. The chain uses TRBV19 and TRBJ2-5; D possibly matches TRBD1 or TRBD2 (5 bases each). The TCR was taken from a human donor in good health. The CDR3 nucleotides are TGTGCCAGTAGTGACAGTTGGGACGTGGGGACCCAGTACTTC. This codes for CASSDSWDVGTQYF.